This T cell receptor (beta chain) was identified during a study of blood T cell repertoires in COVID-19. Study-level background: Acute-phase and convalescent COVID-19 samples originated in the United States, Italy and Spain. T cells, B-cell-depleted T cells, or PBMCs provided the cDNA or gDNA that served as material.

Profiling relied on immunoSEQ multiplex PCR, and the TCRdb table lists in-frame clones only, not all of them. The data show 200,000 to 300,000 clones, 80% to 85% seen once. After removal of 3 bases from V and 4 bases from J, the junction contained 10 bases not matched to a gene. The CDR3 loop spans 16 amino acids. Germline V gene data show CDR1 as ENHRY and CDR2 as SYGVKD. The rearrangement joins TRBV10-3 to TRBJ2-7, with 9 positions matching TRBD1. This clonotype was obtained from a woman in her fifties or sixties with active or convalescent COVID-19. Sequenced: peripheral blood. This CDR3 is CAISERGQGMGYEQYF. The DNA of the CDR3 is TGTGCCATCAGTGAAAGGGGACAGGGAATGGGGTACGAGCAGTACTTC.